This entry lists 20 T cell receptor beta chains sequenced from one sample in a study of T-cell reconstitution after alpha-beta-depleted transplantation in children. A TCRbeta library incorporating unique molecular identifiers was prepared. One entry per CDR3 protein results from TCRdb running MiXCR on the PCR reads. The sample carries around 680,000 distinct CDR3 sequences, over 15% recorded once. The starting material was PBMCs from the stem cell graft donor, obtained from the stem cell graft. These receptors were collected from a human donor who donated a stem cell graft to a child with acute myeloid leukemia.

This clonotype was counted ten times or more. The rearrangement uses TRBV6-2 or TRBV6-3 and TRBJ2-7; a possible D gene is TRBD2 (5 bases). Trimming stripped 6 bases from V and 6 bases from J, with 15 bases between. The CDR3 sequence is 13 residues long. Germline V gene sequence: CDR1 MNHEY, CDR2 SVGEGT. The chain's CDR3 is CASRPHGEGEQYV. CDR3 coding DNA: TGTGCCAGCAGACCACACGGAGAGGGCGAGCAGTACGTC.

This clonotype was recorded many times. The rearrangement uses TRBV7-3 and TRBJ2-3, with D perhaps matching TRBD1 (5 bases). V lost 5 bases, J lost 0 bases, and 15 bases lay in between. The V gene's germline CDR1 is SGHTA and CDR2 FQGTGA. The CDR3 extends over 16 amino acids. The CDR3 sequence is CASSPSGASSTDTQYF. The CDR3 nucleotides are TGTGCCAGCAGCCCATCTGGGGCCTCGAGCACAGATACGCAGTATTTT.

In this sample, this clonotype turned up many times. The chain recombines TRBV20-1 with TRBJ1-6; D is possibly TRBD1 (6 bases). Between the trimmed V and J ends, which lost 6 bases and 9 bases, there was a span of 15 bases. The CDR3 is made up of 13 amino acids. Germline V lookup: CDR1 DFQATT, CDR2 SNEGSKA (reference sequence). The chain's CDR3 is CSATQGEGSPLHF. The DNA of the CDR3 is TGCAGTGCGACACAGGGAGAGGGTTCACCCCTCCACTTT.

A word on this clonotype: Germline and junction disagree at one end, which may indicate a read error. This sequence joins TRBV7-9 and TRBJ2-7, with D perhaps TRBD1 or TRBD2 (5 bases each). Germline CDR1 is SEHNR and CDR2 is FQNEAQ (reference sequence). The CDR3 sequence is 13 residues long. Written as DNA, the CDR3 is TGTACCAGCAGCCGGGACCAGTCCTACGAGCAGTACTTC. Protein: CTSSRDQSYEQYF.

This clonotype was seen ten or more times. The chain recombines TRBV20-1 with TRBJ2-1, with 9 bases matching TRBD2. V lost 3 bases, J lost 1 base, and 4 bases stayed unmatched. The CDR3 is 15 residues long. From germline, CDR1 is DFQATT and CDR2 SNEGSKA (reference sequence). The CDR3 spells CSARKLAGSYNEQFF. The CDR3 nucleotides are TGCAGTGCTAGGAAACTAGCGGGTTCCTACAATGAGCAGTTCTTC.

The chain carries TRBV12-3 or TRBV12-4 and TRBJ2-3; TRBD2 matches 8 bases. J was trimmed by 10 bases and V by 2 bases; bases with no gene match: 2. This CDR3 is 12 amino acids long. The CDR3 coding sequence is TGTGCCAGCAGTTTACAGCGGGGGCCGCAGTATTTT. Translated: CASSLQRGPQYF.

This clonotype came up many times. This sequence joins TRBV20-1 and TRBJ2-5; 7 nucleotides agree with TRBD1. J gave up 4 bases and V 3 bases, and 11 bases lay outside the gene matches. This CDR3 has 15 residues. Germline lookup yields CDR1 DFQATT and CDR2 SNEGSKA (reference sequence). The CDR3 loop reads CSARGKPGQRETQYF. The CDR3 DNA follows: TGCAGTGCTAGGGGAAAGCCGGGACAGAGAGAGACCCAGTACTTC.

The chain links TRBV4-1 to TRBJ2-7; D perhaps matches TRBD1 (8 bases). Germline V gene lookup returns CDR1 MGHRA and CDR2 YSYEKL. Trimming removed 3 bases at V and 4 bases at J, with 13 bases between. The CDR3 is made up of 14 amino acids. The CDR3: CASSHLQGGYEQYF. In DNA form, the CDR3 reads TGCGCCAGCAGCCACCTACAGGGGGGGTACGAGCAGTACTTC.

The chain employs TRBV4-3 and TRBJ2-5; weak D call: TRBD2 (7 bases). The CDR3 length is 18 residues. Germline CDR1 reads LGHNA; CDR2 reads YSLEER. Trimming took off 4 bases at V and 3 bases at J, with 24 bases between the two ends. The CDR3 region has the DNA TGCGCCAGCAGCCCCTCTGACGGGGGGCCCTTCTTGGAAGAGACCCAGTACTTC. Its protein is CASSPSDGGPFLEETQYF.

This clonotype was counted many times. V gene TRBV12-3 or TRBV12-4 combines with J gene TRBJ2-7; the match to TRBD1 covers 9 bases. The CDR3 length is 14 residues. Unmatched junction bases numbered 8, after V lost 5 bases and J lost 6 bases. The CDR3 DNA reads as TGTGCCAGCAGTACTGACAGGGGGTTAGTCGAGCAGTACTTC. Encoded protein: CASSTDRGLVEQYF.

The CDR3 here is CASSTRAGGSGNTIYF. The CDR3 DNA follows: TGTGCCAGCAGCACTCGGGCAGGGGGCTCGGGAAACACCATATATTTT. The chain has TRBV7-2 and TRBJ1-3; 8 bases align to TRBD1. The CDR3 consists of 16 residues. The V gene's germline CDR1 is SGHTA and CDR2 FQGNSA. The ends lost 5 bases at V and 4 bases at J; junction bases unmatched: 10.

In this sample, this clonotype turned up many times. The chain is built from TRBV5-6 and TRBJ1-1; 7 bases match TRBD1. Germline V CDR1 and CDR2: SGHDT, YYEEEE. There are 13 residues in the CDR3. V lost 4 bases and J lost 4; bases outside the gene matches: 4. This chain's CDR3 is CASSDTGVTEAFF. The CDR3 DNA sequence: TGTGCCAGCAGCGATACAGGGGTCACTGAAGCTTTCTTT. Based on the CDR3 plus reference TRBV5-6 and TRBJ1-1, the full variable domain is DAGVTQSPTHLIKTRGQQVTLRCSPKSGHDTVSWYQQALGQGPQFIFQYYEEEERQRGNFPDRFSGHQFPNYSSELNVNALLLGDSALYLCASSDTGVTEAFFGQGTRLTVV.

The table lists this clonotype with many counts. The chain recombines TRBV20-1 with TRBJ2-1; TRBD1 matches at 7 bases. CDR1 DFQATT and CDR2 SNEGSKA come from the germline V gene (reference sequence). This CDR3 spans 14 amino acids. Trimming took 5 bases from V and 6 from J; bases not matched to a gene: 10. CDR3 sequence (DNA): TGCAGTGCTTTTGACAGGGACCATGGCAATGAGCAGTTCTTC. Protein sequence: CSAFDRDHGNEQFF.

The V call is TRBV6-5, the J call TRBJ2-2; 15 nucleotides match TRBD2. The V gene end was trimmed by 2 bases and the J gene end by 8 bases; junction bases not matched to a gene: 12. Germline lookup yields CDR1 MNHEY and CDR2 SVGAGI. The CDR3 is 19 residues long. The CDR3 here is CASSYGTSGGPGARGELFF. The DNA for the CDR3 is TGTGCCAGCAGTTACGGGACTAGCGGGGGGCCCGGGGCAAGAGGGGAGCTGTTTTTT.

CDR3 DNA: TGTGCCAGCAGTGAAGCCGGTTGGGGGGGAAGCTCCTACGAGCAGTACGTC. Amino acids: CASSEAGWGGSSYEQYV. The chain employs TRBV6-1 and TRBJ2-7; 7 nucleotides line up with TRBD2. The ends lost 0 bases at V and 0 bases at J; junction bases unmatched: 8. CDR1 and CDR2 (germline): MNHNS, SASEGT. The CDR3 consists of 17 residues.

This clonotype has a handful of counts. The chain employs TRBV12-3 or TRBV12-4 and TRBJ1-1; D gene ambiguous. This CDR3 spans 15 amino acids. V was trimmed by 5 bases and J by 3 bases, leaving 16 bases between them. This chain's CDR3 is CASSPNDRDYTEAFF. CDR3 bases: TGTGCCAGCAGTCCGAACGACCGGGATTACACTGAAGCTTTCTTT.

This clonotype was counted between two and nine times. V and J are TRBV7-9 and TRBJ2-5; 11 nucleotides match TRBD2. This CDR3 has 16 residues. The V segment lost 5 bases and the J segment 5 bases; nucleotides outside the gene matches: 10. The germline CDR1 and CDR2 sequences are SEHNR and FQNEAQ (reference sequence). The CDR3 loop is CASSPELAGAPETQYF. In DNA form, the CDR3 reads TGTGCCAGCAGCCCAGAACTAGCGGGGGCGCCGGAGACCCAGTACTTC.

The sample holds a few counts of this clonotype. This chain uses TRBV7-2 with TRBJ1-6; D call uncertain. The CDR3 is 12 amino acids. V was pared by 4 bases and J by 5 bases, with 3 bases between. From germline, CDR1 is SGHTA and CDR2 FQGNSA. The CDR3 loop reads CASSSNNSPLHF. The CDR3 coding sequence is TGTGCCAGCAGCTCTAATAATTCACCCCTCCACTTT.

This clonotype has a count of ten or more. The V gene is TRBV6-5, the J gene TRBJ2-1; D perhaps matches TRBD1 (7 bases). In germline, CDR1 is MNHEY, CDR2 SVGAGI. The CDR3 has 16 amino acids. V was clipped by 2 bases and J by 4 bases, with 15 bases between them. Written as DNA, the CDR3 is TGTGCCAGCAGTTACGGGGGGACAGATCCATACAATGAGCAGTTCTTC. This sequence encodes CASSYGGTDPYNEQFF.

This clonotype was counted between two and nine times. The V call is TRBV7-2, the J call TRBJ2-5, with D possibly TRBD2 on 5 matching bases. Germline-derived CDR1 and CDR2 are SGHTA and FQGNSA. V lost 5 bases to trimming and J lost 5 bases, with 9 bases between them. CDR3 size: 12 residues. The CDR3 nucleotides read TGTGCCAGCAGCCAGACGGGGGAGACCCAGTACTTC. It encodes CASSQTGETQYF.